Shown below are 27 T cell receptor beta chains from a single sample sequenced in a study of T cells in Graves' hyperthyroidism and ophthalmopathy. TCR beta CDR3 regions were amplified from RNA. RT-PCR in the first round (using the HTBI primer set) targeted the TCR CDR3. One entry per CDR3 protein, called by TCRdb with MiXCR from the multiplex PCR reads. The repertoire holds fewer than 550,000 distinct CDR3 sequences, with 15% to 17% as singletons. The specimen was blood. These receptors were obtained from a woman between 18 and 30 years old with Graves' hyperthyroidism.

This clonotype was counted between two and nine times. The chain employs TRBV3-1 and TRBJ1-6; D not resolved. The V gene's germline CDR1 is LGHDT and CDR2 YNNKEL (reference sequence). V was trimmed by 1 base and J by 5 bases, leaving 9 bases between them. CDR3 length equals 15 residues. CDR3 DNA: TGTGCCAGCAGCCAAGGAATGGCCGATAATTCACCCCTCCACTTT. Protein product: CASSQGMADNSPLHF. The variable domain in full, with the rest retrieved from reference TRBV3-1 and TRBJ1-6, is DTAVSQTPKYLVTQMGNDKSIKCEQNLGHDTMYWYKQDSKKFLKIMFSYNNKELIINETVPNRFSPKSPDKAHLNLHINSLELGDSAVYFCASSQGMADNSPLHFGNGTRLTVT.

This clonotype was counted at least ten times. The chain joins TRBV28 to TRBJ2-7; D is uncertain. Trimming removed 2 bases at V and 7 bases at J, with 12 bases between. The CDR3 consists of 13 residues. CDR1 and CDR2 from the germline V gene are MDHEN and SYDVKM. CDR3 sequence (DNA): TGTGCCAGCAGTTTAGCTCCGACGCGGGAGCAGTACTTC. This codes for CASSLAPTREQYF. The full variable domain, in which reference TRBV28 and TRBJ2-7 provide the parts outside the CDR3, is DVKVTQSSRYLVKRTGEKVFLECVQDMDHENMFWYRQDPGLGLRLIYFSYDVKMKEKGDIPEGYSVSREKKERFSLILESASTNQTSMYLCASSLAPTREQYFGPGTRLTVT.

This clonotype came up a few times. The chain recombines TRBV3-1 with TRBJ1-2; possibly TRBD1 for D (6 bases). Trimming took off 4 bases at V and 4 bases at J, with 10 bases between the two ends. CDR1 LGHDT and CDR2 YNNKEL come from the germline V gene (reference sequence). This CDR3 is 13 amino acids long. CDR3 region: CASSLVRGYGYTF. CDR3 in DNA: TGTGCCAGCAGCCTCGTCAGGGGCTATGGCTACACCTTC. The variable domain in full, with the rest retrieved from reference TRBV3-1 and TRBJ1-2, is DTAVSQTPKYLVTQMGNDKSIKCEQNLGHDTMYWYKQDSKKFLKIMFSYNNKELIINETVPNRFSPKSPDKAHLNLHINSLELGDSAVYFCASSLVRGYGYTFGSGTRLTVV.

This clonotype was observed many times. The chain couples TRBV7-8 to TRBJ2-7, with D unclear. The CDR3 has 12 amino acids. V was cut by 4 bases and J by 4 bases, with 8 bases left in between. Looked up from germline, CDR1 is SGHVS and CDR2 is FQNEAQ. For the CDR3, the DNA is TGTGCCAGCAGCTCACTTCGATACGAGCAGTACTTC. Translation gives CASSSLRYEQYF.

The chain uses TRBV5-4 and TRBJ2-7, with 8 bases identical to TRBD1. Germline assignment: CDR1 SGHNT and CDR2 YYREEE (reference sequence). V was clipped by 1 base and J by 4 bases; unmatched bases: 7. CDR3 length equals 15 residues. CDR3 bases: TGTGCCAGCAGCTTGCCCCCGGGACAGGCTTACGAGCAGTACTTC. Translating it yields CASSLPPGQAYEQYF.

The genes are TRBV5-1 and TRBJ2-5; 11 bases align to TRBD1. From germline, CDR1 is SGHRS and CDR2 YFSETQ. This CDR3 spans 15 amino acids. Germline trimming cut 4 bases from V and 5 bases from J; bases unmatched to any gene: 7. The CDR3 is CASSISDRGLETQYF. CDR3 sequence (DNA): TGCGCCAGCAGCATATCGGACAGGGGGCTGGAGACCCAGTACTTC.

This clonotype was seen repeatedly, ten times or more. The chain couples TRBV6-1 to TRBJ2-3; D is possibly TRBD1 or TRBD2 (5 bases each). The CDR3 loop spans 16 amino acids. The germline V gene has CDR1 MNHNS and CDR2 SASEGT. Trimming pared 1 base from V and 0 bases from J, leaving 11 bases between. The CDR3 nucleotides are TGTGCCAGCAGTGAAGAACGGGACCCTAGCACAGATACGCAGTATTTT. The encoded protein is CASSEERDPSTDTQYF.

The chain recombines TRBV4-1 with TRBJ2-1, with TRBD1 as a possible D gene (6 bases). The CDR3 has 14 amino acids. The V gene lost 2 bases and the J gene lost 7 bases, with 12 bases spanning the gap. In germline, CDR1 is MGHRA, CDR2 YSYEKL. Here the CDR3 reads CASSQFSQGNEQFF. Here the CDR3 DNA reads TGCGCCAGCAGCCAATTTTCTCAGGGGAATGAGCAGTTCTTC.

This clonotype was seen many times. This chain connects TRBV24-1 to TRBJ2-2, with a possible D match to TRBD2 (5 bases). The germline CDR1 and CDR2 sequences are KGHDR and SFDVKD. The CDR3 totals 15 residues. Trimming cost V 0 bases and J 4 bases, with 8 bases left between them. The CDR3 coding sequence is TGTGCCACCAGTGATTTGGGACTTTTCACCGGGGAGCTGTTTTTT. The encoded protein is CATSDLGLFTGELFF.

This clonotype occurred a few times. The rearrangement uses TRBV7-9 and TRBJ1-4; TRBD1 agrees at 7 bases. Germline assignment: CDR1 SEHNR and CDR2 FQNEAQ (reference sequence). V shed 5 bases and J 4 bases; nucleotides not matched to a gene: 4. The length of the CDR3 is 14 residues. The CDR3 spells CASSDQGGNEKLFF. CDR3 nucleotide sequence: TGTGCCAGCAGCGATCAGGGGGGTAATGAAAAACTGTTTTTT. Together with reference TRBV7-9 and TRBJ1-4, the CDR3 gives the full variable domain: DTGVSQNPRHKITKRGQNVTFRCDPISEHNRLYWYRQTLGQGPEFLTYFQNEAQLEKSRLLSDRFSAERPKGSFSTLEIQRTEQGDSAMYLCASSDQGGNEKLFFGSGTQLSVL.

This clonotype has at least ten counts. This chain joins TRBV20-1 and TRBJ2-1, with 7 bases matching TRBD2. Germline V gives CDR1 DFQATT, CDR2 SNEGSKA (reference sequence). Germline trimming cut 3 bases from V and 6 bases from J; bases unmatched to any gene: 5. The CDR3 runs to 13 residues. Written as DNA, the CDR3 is TGCAGTGCTAGCGGGGGGTCTCTCAATGAGCAGTTCTTC. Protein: CSASGGSLNEQFF.

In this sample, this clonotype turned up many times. The CDR3 protein is CASSLGPGQGANEQYF. The CDR3 DNA follows: TGTGCCAGCAGCTTGGGACCGGGACAGGGGGCTAACGAGCAGTACTTC. V gene TRBV11-3 combines with J gene TRBJ2-7; TRBD1 agrees at 12 bases. Germline lookup yields CDR1 SGHNT and CDR2 YENEEA. The V and J ends lost 3 bases and 5 bases, in that order; junction bases with no gene match: 8. The CDR3 loop spans 16 amino acids. Based on the CDR3 plus reference TRBV11-3 and TRBJ2-7, the full variable domain is EAGVVQSPRYKIIEKKQPVAFWCNPISGHNTLYWYLQNLGQGPELLIRYENEEAVDDSQLPKDRFSAERLKGVDSTLKIQPAELGDSAVYLCASSLGPGQGANEQYFGPGTRLTVT.

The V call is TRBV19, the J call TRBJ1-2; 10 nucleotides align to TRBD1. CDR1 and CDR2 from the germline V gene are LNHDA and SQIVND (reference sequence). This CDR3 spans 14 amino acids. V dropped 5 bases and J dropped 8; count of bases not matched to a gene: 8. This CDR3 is CASSLGTGERGYTF. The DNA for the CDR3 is TGTGCCAGTAGTCTCGGGACAGGGGAGCGCGGCTACACCTTC.

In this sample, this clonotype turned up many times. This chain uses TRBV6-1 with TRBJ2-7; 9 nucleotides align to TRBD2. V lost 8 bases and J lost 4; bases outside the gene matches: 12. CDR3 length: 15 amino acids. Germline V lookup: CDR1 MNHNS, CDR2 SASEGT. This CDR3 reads CASCAWAGGLYEQYF. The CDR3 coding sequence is TGTGCCAGCTGTGCCTGGGCGGGGGGGCTTTACGAGCAGTACTTC.

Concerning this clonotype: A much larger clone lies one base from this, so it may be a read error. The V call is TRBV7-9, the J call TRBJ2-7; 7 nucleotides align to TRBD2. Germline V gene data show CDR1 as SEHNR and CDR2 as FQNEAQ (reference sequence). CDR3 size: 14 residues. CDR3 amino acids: CVSSFGEGKNEQYF. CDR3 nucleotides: TGTGTCAGCAGCTTCGGGGAGGGGAAAAACGAGCAGTACTTC. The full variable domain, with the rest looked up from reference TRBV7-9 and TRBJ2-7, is DTGVSQNPRHKITKRGQNVTFRCDPISEHNRLYWYRQTLGQGPEFLTYFQNEAQLEKSRLLSDRFSAERPKGSFSTLEIQRTEQGDSAMYLCVSSFGEGKNEQYFGPGTRLTVT.

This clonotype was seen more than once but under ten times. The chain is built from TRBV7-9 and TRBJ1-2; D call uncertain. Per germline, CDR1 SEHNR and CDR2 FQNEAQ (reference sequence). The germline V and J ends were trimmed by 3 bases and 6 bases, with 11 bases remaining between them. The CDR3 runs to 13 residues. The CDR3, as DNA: TGTGCCAGCAGCTTTCATTCGGCGGATGGCTACACCTTC. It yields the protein CASSFHSADGYTF.

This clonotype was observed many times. The CDR3 loop is CASSSRTGTTNEKLFF. In DNA form, the CDR3 reads TGTGCCAGCAGCTCCCGGACAGGGACAACTAATGAAAAACTGTTTTTT. The chain joins TRBV13 to TRBJ1-4; 8 nucleotides line up with TRBD1. The CDR3 is 16 residues long. V lost 4 bases and J lost 0; bases outside the gene matches: 4. CDR1 is PRHDT and CDR2 is FYEKMQ in the germline V gene (reference sequence).

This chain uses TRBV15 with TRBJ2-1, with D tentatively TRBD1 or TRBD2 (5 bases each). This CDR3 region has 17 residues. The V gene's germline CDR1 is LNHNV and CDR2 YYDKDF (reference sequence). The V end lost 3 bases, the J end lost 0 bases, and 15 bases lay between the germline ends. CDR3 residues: CATSSYGTPSSYNEQFF. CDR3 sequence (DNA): TGTGCCACCAGCAGCTACGGGACCCCGAGCTCCTACAATGAGCAGTTCTTC.

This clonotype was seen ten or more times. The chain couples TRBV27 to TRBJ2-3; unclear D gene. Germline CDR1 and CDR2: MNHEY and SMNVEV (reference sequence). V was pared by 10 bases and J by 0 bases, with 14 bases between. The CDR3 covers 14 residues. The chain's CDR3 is CATRLVTSTDTQYF. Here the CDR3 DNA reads TGTGCCACCCGTCTAGTAACTAGCACAGATACGCAGTATTTT.

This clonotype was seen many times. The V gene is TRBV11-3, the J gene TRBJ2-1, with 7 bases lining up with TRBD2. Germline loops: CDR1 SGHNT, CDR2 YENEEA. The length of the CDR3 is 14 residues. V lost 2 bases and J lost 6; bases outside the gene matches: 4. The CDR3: CASSLWGGFNEQFF. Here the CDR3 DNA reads TGTGCCAGCAGCTTATGGGGGGGGTTCAATGAGCAGTTCTTC.

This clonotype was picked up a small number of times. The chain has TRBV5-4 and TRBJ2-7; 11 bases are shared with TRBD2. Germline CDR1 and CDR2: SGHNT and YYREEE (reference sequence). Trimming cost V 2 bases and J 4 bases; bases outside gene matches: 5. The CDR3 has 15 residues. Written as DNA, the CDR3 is TGTGCCAGCAGCTTACCGGGACTAGCGGCATACGAGCAGTACTTC. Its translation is CASSLPGLAAYEQYF.

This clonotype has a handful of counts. DNA for the CDR3: TGTGCCAGCAGCTTGGGTGGCACTCTAGACTACACCTTC. Protein sequence: CASSLGGTLDYTF. The chain joins TRBV5-5 to TRBJ1-2; D remains ambiguous. Deletions cut 0 bases from V and 10 bases from J, with 13 bases between. The germline CDR1 and CDR2 sequences are SGHKS and YYEKEE (reference sequence). This CDR3 contains 13 residues.

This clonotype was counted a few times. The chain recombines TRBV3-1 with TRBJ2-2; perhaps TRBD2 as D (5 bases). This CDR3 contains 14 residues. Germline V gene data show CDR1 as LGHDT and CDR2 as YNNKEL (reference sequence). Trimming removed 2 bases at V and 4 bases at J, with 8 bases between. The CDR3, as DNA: TGTGCCAGCAGCCAAAACAGCGGCACCGGGGAGCTGTTTTTT. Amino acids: CASSQNSGTGELFF.

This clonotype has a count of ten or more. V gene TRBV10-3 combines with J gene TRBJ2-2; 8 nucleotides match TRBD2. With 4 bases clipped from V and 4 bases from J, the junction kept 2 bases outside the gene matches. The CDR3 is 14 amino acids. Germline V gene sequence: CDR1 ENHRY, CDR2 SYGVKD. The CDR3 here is CAISVLAGTGELFF. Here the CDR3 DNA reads TGTGCCATCAGTGTCCTAGCGGGCACCGGGGAGCTGTTTTTT.

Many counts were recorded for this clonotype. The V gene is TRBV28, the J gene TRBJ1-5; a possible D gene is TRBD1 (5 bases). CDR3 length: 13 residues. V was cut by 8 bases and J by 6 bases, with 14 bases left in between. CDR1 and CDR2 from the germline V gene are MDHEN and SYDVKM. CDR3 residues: CASQRGFSQPQHF. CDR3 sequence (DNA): TGTGCCAGCCAACGGGGGTTTAGTCAGCCCCAGCATTTT.

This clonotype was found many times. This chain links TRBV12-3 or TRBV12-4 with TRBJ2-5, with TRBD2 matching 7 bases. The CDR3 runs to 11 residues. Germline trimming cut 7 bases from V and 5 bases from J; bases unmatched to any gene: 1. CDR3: CASMRGETQYF. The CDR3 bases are TGTGCCAGCATGCGGGGGGAGACCCAGTACTTC.

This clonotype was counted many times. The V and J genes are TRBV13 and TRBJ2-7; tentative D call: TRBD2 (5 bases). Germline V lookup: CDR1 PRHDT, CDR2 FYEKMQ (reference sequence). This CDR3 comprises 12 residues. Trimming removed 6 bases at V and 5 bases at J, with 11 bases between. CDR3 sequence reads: CASSSLGDEQYF. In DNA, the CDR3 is TGTGCCAGCAGTTCCCTCGGGGACGAGCAGTACTTC.